Sequencing of this TCR beta chain was carried out in a study of T cells after yellow fever vaccination. Overall study findings and caveats: By day 5 rather than day 15, the secondary response had peaked, though it was weaker.

This CDR3 region has 13 residues. The germline V gene encodes CDR1 MGHDK and CDR2 SYGVNS. Germline trimming cut 8 bases from V and 5 bases from J; bases unmatched to any gene: 4. This clonotype was found a few times. Its antigen is currently unknown. TCRdb passed the 5' RACE reads through MiXCR, listing each CDR3 protein once. The data show fewer than 650,000 distinct CDR3 sequences, 21% seen once. This chain links TRBV25-1 with TRBJ1-1; 11 positions match TRBD1. Source: PBMCs, taken 21 days after the first yellow fever vaccination. The source is a man aged 18 to 29 who received the YFV17D yellow fever vaccine. CDR3 bases: TGTGCCAGCGGACAGGGGGCTTGGACTGAAGCTTTCTTT. Encoded protein: CASGQGAWTEAFF.